This TCR beta chain was profiled in a study of blood T cell repertoires in COVID-19. On the study more broadly: T cells, B-cell-depleted T cells, or PBMCs provided the cDNA or gDNA that served as material.

The V gene lost 0 bases and the J gene lost 9 bases, with 14 bases spanning the gap. The CDR3 covers 14 residues. The germline V gene has CDR1 MGHRA and CDR2 YSYEKL. In the source study's methods: Estimates of nucleated cell counts were drawn from the amplification of reference gene primers. Repertoires were generated with immunoSEQ multiplex PCR, while TCRdb's copy carries only in-frame clones and drops some. V, J and clone size derive from that table, while D and trimming were established from the DNA sequence. The sample carries about 150,000 clones, 80% to 90% recorded once. V is TRBV4-1 and J is TRBJ2-5, with D possibly matching TRBD1 (6 bases). This sequence was found in a woman aged 45 to 65 in a cohort sampled during active or convalescent COVID-19. The material sequenced was peripheral blood. In DNA, the CDR3 is TGCGCCAGCAGCCAAGATCAGCTACCAGGGGCCCAGTACTTC. The encoded protein is CASSQDQLPGAQYF.